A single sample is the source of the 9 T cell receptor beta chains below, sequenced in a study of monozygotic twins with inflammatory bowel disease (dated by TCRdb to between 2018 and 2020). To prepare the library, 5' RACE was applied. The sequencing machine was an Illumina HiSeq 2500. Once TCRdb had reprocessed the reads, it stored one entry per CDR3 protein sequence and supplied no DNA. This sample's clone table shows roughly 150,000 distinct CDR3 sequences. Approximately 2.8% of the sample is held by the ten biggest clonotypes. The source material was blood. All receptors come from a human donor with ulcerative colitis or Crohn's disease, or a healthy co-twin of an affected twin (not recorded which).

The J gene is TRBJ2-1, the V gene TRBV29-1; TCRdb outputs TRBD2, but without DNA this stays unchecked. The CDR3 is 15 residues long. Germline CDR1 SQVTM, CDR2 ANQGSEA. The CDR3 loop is CSDRAGTRGSNEQFF.

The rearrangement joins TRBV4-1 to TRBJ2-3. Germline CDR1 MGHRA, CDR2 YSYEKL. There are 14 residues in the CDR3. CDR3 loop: CASSQDLSTDTQYF.

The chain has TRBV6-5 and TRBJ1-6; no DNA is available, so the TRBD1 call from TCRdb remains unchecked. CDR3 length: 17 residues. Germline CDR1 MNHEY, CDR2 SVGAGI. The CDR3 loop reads CASSYSSPGTGNSPLHF.

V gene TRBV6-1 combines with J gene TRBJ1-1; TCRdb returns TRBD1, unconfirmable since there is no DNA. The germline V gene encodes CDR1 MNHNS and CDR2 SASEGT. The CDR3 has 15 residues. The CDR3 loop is CASSRLGQPGTEAFF.

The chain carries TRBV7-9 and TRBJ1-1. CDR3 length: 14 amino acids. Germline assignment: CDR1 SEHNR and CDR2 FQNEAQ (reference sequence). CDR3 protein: CASSFVAGSTEAFF.

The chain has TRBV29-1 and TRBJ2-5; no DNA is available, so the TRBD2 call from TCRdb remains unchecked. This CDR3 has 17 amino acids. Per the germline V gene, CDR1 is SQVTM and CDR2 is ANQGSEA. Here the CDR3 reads CSVEGVGLAGHQETQYF.

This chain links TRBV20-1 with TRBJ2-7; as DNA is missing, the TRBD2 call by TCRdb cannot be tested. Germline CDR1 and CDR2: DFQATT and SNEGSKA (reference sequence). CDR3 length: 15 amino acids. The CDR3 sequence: CSARVGAGGSYEQYF.

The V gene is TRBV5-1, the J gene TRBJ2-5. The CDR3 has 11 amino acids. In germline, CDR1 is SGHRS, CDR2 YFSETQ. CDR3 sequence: CASSQTETQYF.

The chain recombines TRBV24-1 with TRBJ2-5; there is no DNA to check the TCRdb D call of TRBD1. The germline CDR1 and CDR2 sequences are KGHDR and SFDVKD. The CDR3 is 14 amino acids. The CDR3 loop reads CATSDWDREETQYF.